The entry that follows covers one T cell receptor beta chain sequence. The data stem from a study of shared clonotypes between healthy human individuals. V lost 2 bases and J lost 0; bases outside the gene matches: 11. Germline V gene lookup returns CDR1 ENHRY and CDR2 SYGVKD. The CDR3 is 20 residues long. On ten immunoSEQ deep assay plates, unsorted PBMC DNA was sequenced. Sequencing was performed with immunoSEQ multiplex PCR; in TCRdb, only in-frame clones are kept and a portion is missing. The repertoire consists of more than 450,000 clones, with approximately 85% occurring once and the leading ten covering 10% to 15%. The study drew its donors from healthy HIV-negative adults without recent acute infections or vaccinations.

The TCR was taken from a woman between 40 and 55 years old in good health. Some clones in this sample may be carry-over from other donors' samples. The sequenced sample consisted of PBMCs. The chain is built from TRBV10-3 and TRBJ2-1; 12 bases line up with TRBD2. CDR3 sequence reads: CAISEVASGRVLSSYNEQFF. CDR3 bases: TGTGCCATCAGTGAGGTGGCTAGCGGGAGGGTCCTGAGCTCCTACAATGAGCAGTTCTTC.